This TCR beta chain derives from a study of blood T cell repertoires in COVID-19. Background on the study: The United States, Italy and Spain were the sources of the acute and convalescent COVID-19 samples.

Trimming removed 2 bases at V and 9 bases at J, with 11 bases between. This CDR3 has 13 residues. In germline, CDR1 is LGHDT, CDR2 YNNKEL (reference sequence). Profiled with immunoSEQ multiplex PCR; TCRdb holds only in-frame clones, not every one. The sample comprises tens of thousands of clones, approximately 90% of which are singletons, and around a sixth rests with the top ten. This clone showed up just once. The origin of this receptor is a man between 65 and 80 years old with active COVID-19. V gene TRBV3-1 (or the pseudogene TRBV3-2) combines with J gene TRBJ1-5; no clear D. Specimen: peripheral blood. CDR3 residues: CASSQRSGGPQHF. The CDR3 nucleotides are TGTGCCAGCAGCCAACGTTCAGGTGGGCCCCAGCATTTT.